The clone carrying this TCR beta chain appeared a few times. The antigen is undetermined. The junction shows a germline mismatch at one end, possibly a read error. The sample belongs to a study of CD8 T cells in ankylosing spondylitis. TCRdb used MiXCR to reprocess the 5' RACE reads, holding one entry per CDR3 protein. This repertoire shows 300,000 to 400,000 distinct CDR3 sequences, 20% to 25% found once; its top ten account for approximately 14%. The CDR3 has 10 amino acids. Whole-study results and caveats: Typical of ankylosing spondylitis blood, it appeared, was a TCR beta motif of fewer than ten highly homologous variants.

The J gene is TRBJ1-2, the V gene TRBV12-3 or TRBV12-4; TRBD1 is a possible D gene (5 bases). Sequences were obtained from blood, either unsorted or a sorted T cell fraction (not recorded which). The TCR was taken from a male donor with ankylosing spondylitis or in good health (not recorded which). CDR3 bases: TGTGCCAGCAGTTTCGGGACTCCCCGTTTC. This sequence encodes CASSFGTPRF.